This T cell receptor beta chain is drawn from a study of T cell clones after liver transplantation. Germline V gene lookup returns CDR1 MNHEY and CDR2 SMNVEV (reference sequence). This CDR3 region has 13 residues. TCRdb keeps only in-frame clones here, not all; method: immunoSEQ multiplex PCR. The sample has around 110,000 clones, 90% seen once. Specimen: CD4+ T cells from blood, collected 12 months after liver transplant. The V and J genes are TRBV27 and TRBJ2-5, with 10 positions matching TRBD1. The assigned J gene may be wrong: the sequence end matches TRBJ2-7 better. The TCR was taken from a human patient who received a liver transplant. The T cells may come from the graft donor. The CDR3 loop is CASSSGQGYEQYF. The CDR3 DNA sequence: TGTGCCAGCAGTTCGGGACAGGGGTACGAGCAGTACTTC.